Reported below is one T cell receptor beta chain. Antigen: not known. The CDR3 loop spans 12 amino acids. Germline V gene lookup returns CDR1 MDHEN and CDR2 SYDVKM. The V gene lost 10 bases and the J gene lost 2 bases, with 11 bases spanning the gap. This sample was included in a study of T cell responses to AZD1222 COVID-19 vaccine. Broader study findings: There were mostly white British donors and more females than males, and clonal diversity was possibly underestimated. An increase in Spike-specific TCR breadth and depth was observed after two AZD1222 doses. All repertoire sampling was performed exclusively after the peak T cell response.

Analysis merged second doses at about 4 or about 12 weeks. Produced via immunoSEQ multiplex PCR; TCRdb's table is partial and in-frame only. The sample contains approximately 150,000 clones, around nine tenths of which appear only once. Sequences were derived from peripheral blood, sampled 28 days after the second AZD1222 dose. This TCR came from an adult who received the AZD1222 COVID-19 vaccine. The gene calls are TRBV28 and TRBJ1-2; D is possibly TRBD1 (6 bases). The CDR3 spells CATRGGNYGYTF. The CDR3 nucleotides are TGTGCCACAAGAGGGGGGAACTATGGCTACACCTTC.